These T cell receptor beta chains were read from a single sample in a study of vaccination and CD4 T cells after COVID-19. Using its own MiXCR run on the PCR reads, TCRdb lists one record per CDR3 protein. The sample consists of just under 20,000 distinct CDR3 sequences, approximately 40% of them appearing once. These TCRs are of unknown antigen specificity. The source material was CD4+ T cells from blood, cultured in vitro, sampled before SARS-CoV-2 vaccination. These TCRs come from a human donor who received a COVID-19 vaccine. The CDR3 runs from the conserved cysteine through the conserved F or W. The D gene is left open where the match is weak. Clone size, where shown, is once, few, many, or a class for clones that have expanded.

>.|TRBJ2-3|TRBD2|TRBV20-1
CSARDRELAGGRDTQYF
TGCAGTGCTAGAGATCGGGAACTAGCGGGGGGGCGTGATACGCAGTATTTT
>.|TRBJ2-2|.|TRBV6-1
CASRRRSLANTGELFF
TGTGCCAGCAGACGTCGGTCCCTCGCGAACACCGGGGAGCTGTTTTTT
>.|TRBJ1-5|.|TRBV6-2/TRBV6-3
CASSSGLGISNQPQHF
TGTGCCAGCAGCTCGGGACTAGGAATATCCAATCAGCCCCAGCATTTT
>.|TRBJ2-3|TRBD1|TRBV7-9
CASSRGQVQSSDTQYF
TGTGCCAGCAGCAGGGGACAGGTGCAGTCATCAGATACGCAGTATTTT
>.|TRBJ1-1|.|TRBV19
CASSIGNMNTEAFF
TGTGCCAGTAGTATCGGAAACATGAACACTGAAGCTTTCTTT
>.|TRBJ1-1|TRBD1|TRBV2
CASIQRTGKNTEAFF
TGTGCCAGTATTCAACGGACAGGGAAGAACACTGAAGCTTTCTTT
>.|TRBJ2-7|TRBD1|TRBV20-1
CSAARTGSYEQYF
TGCAGTGCTGCCCGGACAGGGTCCTACGAGCAGTACTTC
>.|TRBJ1-1|.|TRBV19
CASSPGRGMNTEAFF
TGTGCCAGTAGTCCCGGACGGGGGATGAACACTGAAGCTTTCTTT
>large|TRBJ2-7|.|TRBV21-1
CASSKPAKQGAGEQYF
TGTGCCAGCAGCAAACCGGCTAAACAGGGGGCAGGCGAGCAGTACTTC
>.|TRBJ1-1|TRBD1|TRBV12-3/TRBV12-4
CASSSRQGGIGNTEAFF
TGTGCCAGCAGTTCCCGACAGGGAGGGATAGGGAACACTGAAGCTTTCTTT
>few|TRBJ1-6|.|TRBV6-1
CASSVYRDNSPLHF
TGTGCCAGCAGTGTGTACAGGGATAATTCACCCCTCCACTTT
>.|TRBJ2-3|TRBD2|TRBV7-9
CASSTRRGGESTATDTQYF
TGTGCCAGCAGCACTCGGCGGGGGGGCGAGTCTACAGCAACAGATACGCAGTATTTT
>.|TRBJ2-3|TRBD2|TRBV18
CASTSGFTDTQYF
TGTGCCTCGACTAGCGGCTTCACAGATACGCAGTATTTT
>medium-sized|TRBJ1-2|.|TRBV20-1
CSASRQGDGYTF
TGCAGTGCTAGTAGGCAGGGAGATGGCTACACCTTC
>once|TRBJ2-3|.|TRBV7-2
CASSLDHEKLDTQYF
TGTGCCAGCAGCTTAGATCACGAGAAGCTGGATACGCAGTATTTT
>once|TRBJ1-2|TRBD1|TRBV14
CASSQVYPGQGSLGYTF
TGTGCCAGCAGCCAAGTGTATCCGGGACAGGGGTCTCTTGGCTACACCTTC
>.|TRBJ1-1|TRBD1|TRBV20-1
CSASYFRTNRDRRFAEAFF
TGCAGTGCTAGTTACTTTCGAACGAACCGGGACAGGAGATTCGCGGAAGCTTTCTTT
>few|TRBJ1-6|TRBD1|TRBV29-1
CSAGQGPNSPLHF
TGCAGCGCGGGACAGGGCCCGAATTCACCCCTCCACTTT
>.|TRBJ2-3|TRBD2|TRBV2
CASRSGGADTQYF
TGTGCCAGCAGGAGCGGGGGGGCAGATACGCAGTATTTT
>.|TRBJ1-4|TRBD1|TRBV19
CASTDRGQGHEKLFF
TGTGCCAGTACAGATCGGGGACAGGGACATGAAAAACTGTTTTTT
>.|TRBJ2-7|.|TRBV18
CASSPSIRETYEQYF
TGTGCCAGCTCACCGTCGATCCGGGAGACCTACGAGCAGTACTTC
>few|TRBJ1-6|TRBD1|TRBV7-2
CASSSTPPGQLNSPLHF
TGTGCCAGCAGCTCCACACCTCCGGGACAGCTTAATTCACCCCTCCACTTT
>.|TRBJ1-3|.|TRBV7-9
CASSLAGRVYGNTIYF
TGTGCCAGCAGCTTAGCCGGCAGGGTTTATGGAAACACCATATATTTT
>.|TRBJ2-3|.|TRBV2
CASSEQASTDTQYF
TGTGCCAGCAGTGAACAGGCTAGCACAGATACGCAGTATTTT
>.|TRBJ2-7|.|TRBV6-1
CASRRSGQGLDEQYF
TGTGCCAGCAGAAGGAGCGGGCAGGGCTTGGACGAGCAGTACTTC
>.|TRBJ2-2|TRBD2|TRBV5-5
CASSLGLAGGPTGELFF
TGTGCCAGCAGCTTGGGACTAGCGGGGGGCCCCACCGGGGAGCTGTTTTTT
>few|TRBJ1-2|.|TRBV24-1
CATSDLYGYTF
TGTGCCACCAGTGATTTATATGGCTACACCTTC
>few|TRBJ2-7|TRBD1|TRBV19
CASKQSLTGLGEQYF
TGTGCCAGTAAACAAAGCCTGACAGGGTTGGGGGAGCAGTACTTC
>.|TRBJ1-2|.|TRBV20-1
CSATNGAASFNYGYTF
TGCAGTGCTACAAACGGGGCAGCCAGCTTTAACTATGGCTACACCTTC
>.|TRBJ2-3|TRBD2|TRBV7-2
CASSQQAGSADTQYF
TGTGCCAGCAGCCAACAAGCGGGGTCGGCAGATACGCAGTATTTT
>.|TRBJ2-5|TRBD2|TRBV11-3
CASSIRSSGAQETQYF
TGTGCCAGCAGCATACGTTCTAGCGGGGCCCAAGAGACCCAGTACTTC
>.|TRBJ1-1|TRBD1|TRBV2
CASKMDRGPEAFF
TGTGCCAGCAAAATGGACAGGGGGCCTGAAGCTTTCTTT
>.|TRBJ2-5|TRBD1|TRBV11-3
CASSTRTGTQETQYF
TGTGCCAGCAGCACCCGGACAGGGACCCAAGAGACCCAGTACTTC
>.|TRBJ2-7|.|TRBV11-2
CASSLAAGKTYEQYF
TGTGCCAGCAGCTTAGCGGCCGGGAAAACCTACGAGCAGTACTTC
>.|TRBJ2-7|.|TRBV30
CAWSQRDPGEQYF
TGTGCCTGGAGTCAAAGGGATCCGGGCGAGCAGTACTTC
>.|TRBJ2-5|.|TRBV6-1
CASSEVWGPLETQYF
TGTGCCAGCAGTGAAGTGTGGGGGCCTTTGGAGACCCAGTACTTC
>.|TRBJ2-3|TRBD1|TRBV24-1
CATSDIRGPTDTQYF
TGTGCCACCAGTGATATCAGGGGGCCGACAGATACGCAGTATTTT
>.|TRBJ1-5|.|TRBV12-3/TRBV12-4
CASSHGQFNQPQHF
TGTGCCAGCAGCCACGGACAGTTCAATCAGCCCCAGCATTTT
>few|TRBJ1-2|.|TRBV20-1
CSASEWTTYGYTF
TGCAGTGCTAGTGAGTGGACCACCTATGGCTACACCTTC
>few|TRBJ2-3|.|TRBV27
CASSLSSRGSTDTQYF
TGTGCCAGCAGTTTATCGTCCCGGGGATCCACAGATACGCAGTATTTT